This passage covers 2 T cell receptor beta chains from one sample sequenced in a study of blood T cell repertoires in COVID-19. Generated by immunoSEQ multiplex PCR, the TCRdb table keeps only in-frame clones and is missing some. The sample has about 120,000 clones; roughly 82% are singletons. Source material: peripheral blood. The source is a human donor in a cohort sampled during active COVID-19.

The V and J genes are TRBV7-8 and TRBJ1-1; D is perhaps TRBD1 (5 bases). The CDR3 has 15 residues. Germline V CDR1 and CDR2: SGHVS, FQNEAQ. Trimming removed 1 base at V and 5 bases at J, with 14 bases between. The CDR3 bases are TGTGCCAGCAGCTTAGAGGGACTCCAAGGGACTGAAGCTTTCTTT. Translated: CASSLEGLQGTEAFF.

This clone was picked up a small number of times. The chain joins TRBV18 to TRBJ2-5; 10 nucleotides match TRBD2. Germline V gives CDR1 KGHSH, CDR2 LQKENI. The CDR3 is made up of 14 amino acids. Unmatched junction bases numbered 2, after V lost 6 bases and J lost 1 base. In DNA, the CDR3 is TGTGCCAGCTCGGTAGCGGGGGGCCAAGAGACCCAGTACTTC. This codes for CASSVAGGQETQYF.